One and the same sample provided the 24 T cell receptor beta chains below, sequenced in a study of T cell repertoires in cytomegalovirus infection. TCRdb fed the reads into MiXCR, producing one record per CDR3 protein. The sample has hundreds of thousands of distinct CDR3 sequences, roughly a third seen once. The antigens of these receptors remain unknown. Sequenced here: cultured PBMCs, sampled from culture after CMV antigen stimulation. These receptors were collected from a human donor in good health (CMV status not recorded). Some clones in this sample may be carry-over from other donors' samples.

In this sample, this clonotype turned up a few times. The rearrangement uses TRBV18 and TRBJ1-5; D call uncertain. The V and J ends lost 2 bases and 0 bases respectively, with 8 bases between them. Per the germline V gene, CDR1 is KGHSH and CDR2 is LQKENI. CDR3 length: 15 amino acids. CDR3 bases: TGTGCCAGCTCACCAGGCAGCGATAGCAATCAGCCCCAGCATTTT. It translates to CASSPGSDSNQPQHF.

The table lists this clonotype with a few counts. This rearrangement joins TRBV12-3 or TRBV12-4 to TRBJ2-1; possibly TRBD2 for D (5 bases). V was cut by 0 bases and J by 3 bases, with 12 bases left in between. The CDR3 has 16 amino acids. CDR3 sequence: CASSLARLGVYNEQFF. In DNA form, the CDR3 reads TGTGCCAGCAGTTTAGCGCGTCTCGGGGTCTACAATGAGCAGTTCTTC.

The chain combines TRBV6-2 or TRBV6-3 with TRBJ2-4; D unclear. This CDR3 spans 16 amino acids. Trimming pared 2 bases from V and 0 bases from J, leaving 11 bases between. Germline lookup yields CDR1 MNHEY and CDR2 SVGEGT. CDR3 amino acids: CASSYNAILAKNIQYF. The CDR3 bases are TGTGCCAGCAGTTACAACGCAATACTAGCCAAAAACATTCAGTACTTC.

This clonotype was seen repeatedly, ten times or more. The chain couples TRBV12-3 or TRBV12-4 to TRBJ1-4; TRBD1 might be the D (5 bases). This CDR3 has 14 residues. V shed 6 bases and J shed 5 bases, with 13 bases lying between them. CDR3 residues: CASRLRGANEKLFF. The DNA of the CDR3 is TGTGCCAGCAGGCTCCGGGGCGCAAATGAAAAACTGTTTTTT.

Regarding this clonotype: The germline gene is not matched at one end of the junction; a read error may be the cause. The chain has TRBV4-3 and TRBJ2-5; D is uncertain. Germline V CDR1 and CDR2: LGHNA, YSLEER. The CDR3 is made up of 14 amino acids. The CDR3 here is CASRQEVAAETQHF. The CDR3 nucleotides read TGCGCCAGCCGCCAAGAGGTAGCAGCCGAGACCCAGCACTTC.

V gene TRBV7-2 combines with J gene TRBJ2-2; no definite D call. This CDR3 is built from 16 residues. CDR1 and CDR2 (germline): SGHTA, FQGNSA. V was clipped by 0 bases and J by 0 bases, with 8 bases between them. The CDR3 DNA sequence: TGTGCCAGCAGCTTAGCTGTTGGGGCGAACACCGGGGAGCTGTTTTTT. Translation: CASSLAVGANTGELFF.

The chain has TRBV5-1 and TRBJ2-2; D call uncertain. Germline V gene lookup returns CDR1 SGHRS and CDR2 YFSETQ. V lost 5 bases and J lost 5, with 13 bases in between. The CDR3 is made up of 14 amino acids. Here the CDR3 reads CASRDGVRTGELFF. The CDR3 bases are TGCGCCAGCAGAGACGGTGTTAGGACCGGGGAGCTGTTTTTT.

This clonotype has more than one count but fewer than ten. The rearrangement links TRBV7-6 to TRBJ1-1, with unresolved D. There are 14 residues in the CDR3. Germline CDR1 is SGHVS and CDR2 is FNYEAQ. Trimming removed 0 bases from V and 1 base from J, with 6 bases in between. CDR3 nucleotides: TGTGCCAGCAGCTTAGCGGTTGGGAACACTGAAGCTTTCTTT. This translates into CASSLAVGNTEAFF.

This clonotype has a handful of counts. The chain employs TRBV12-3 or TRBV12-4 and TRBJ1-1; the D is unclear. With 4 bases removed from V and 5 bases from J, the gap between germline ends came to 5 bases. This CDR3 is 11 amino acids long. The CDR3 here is CASSSRTEAFF. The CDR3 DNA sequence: TGTGCCAGCAGTTCCAGAACTGAAGCTTTCTTT.

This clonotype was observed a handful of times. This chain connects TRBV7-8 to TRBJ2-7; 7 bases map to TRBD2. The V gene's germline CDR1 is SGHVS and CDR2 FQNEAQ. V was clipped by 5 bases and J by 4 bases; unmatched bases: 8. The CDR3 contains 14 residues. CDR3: CASSLIAGAYEQYV. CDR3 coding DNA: TGTGCCAGCAGCCTTATTGCGGGAGCGTACGAGCAGTACGTC.

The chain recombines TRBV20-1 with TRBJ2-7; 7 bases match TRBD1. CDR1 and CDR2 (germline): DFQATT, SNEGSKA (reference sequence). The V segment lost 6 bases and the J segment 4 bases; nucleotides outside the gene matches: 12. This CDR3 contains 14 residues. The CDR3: CSAVDRVARYEQYF. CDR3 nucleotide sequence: TGCAGTGCGGTTGACAGGGTCGCGCGATACGAGCAGTACTTC.

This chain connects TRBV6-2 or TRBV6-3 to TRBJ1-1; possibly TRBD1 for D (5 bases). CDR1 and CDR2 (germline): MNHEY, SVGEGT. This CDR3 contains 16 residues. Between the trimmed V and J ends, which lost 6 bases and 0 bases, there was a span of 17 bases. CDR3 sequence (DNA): TGTGCCAGCAGCCGCAGTTTTTGGGGGATGAACACTGAAGCTTTCTTT. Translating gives CASSRSFWGMNTEAFF.

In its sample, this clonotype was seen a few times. The CDR3 region is CASSTTLNYFPTEAFF. The CDR3 DNA reads as TGTGCCAGCAGCACGACCCTCAATTACTTCCCCACTGAAGCTTTCTTT. The chain joins TRBV6-2 or TRBV6-3 to TRBJ1-1; D is undetermined. The CDR3 has 16 residues. V gave up 6 bases and J gave up 4 bases, with 21 bases separating them. Per the germline V gene, CDR1 is MNHEY and CDR2 is SVGEGT.

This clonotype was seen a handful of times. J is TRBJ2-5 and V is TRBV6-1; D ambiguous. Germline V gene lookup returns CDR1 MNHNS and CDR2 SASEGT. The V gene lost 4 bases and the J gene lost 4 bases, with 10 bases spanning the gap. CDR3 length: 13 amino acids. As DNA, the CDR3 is TGTGCCAGCAGTGCCAGCAGAGCAGAGACCCAGTACTTC. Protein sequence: CASSASRAETQYF.

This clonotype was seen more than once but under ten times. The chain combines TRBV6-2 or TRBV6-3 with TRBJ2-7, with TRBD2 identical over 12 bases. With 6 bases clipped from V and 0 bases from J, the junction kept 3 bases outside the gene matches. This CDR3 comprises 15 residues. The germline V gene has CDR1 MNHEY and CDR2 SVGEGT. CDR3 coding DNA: TGTGCCAGCAGGTGGACTAGCGGGGTCTCCTACGAGCAGTACGTC. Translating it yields CASRWTSGVSYEQYV.

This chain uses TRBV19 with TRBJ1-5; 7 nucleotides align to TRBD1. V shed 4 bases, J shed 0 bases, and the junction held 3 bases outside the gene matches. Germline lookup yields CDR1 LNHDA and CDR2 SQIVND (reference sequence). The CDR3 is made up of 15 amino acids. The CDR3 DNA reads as TGTGCCAGTAGTAGGGGACAGTCTAGCAATCAGCCCCAGCATTTT. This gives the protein CASSRGQSSNQPQHF.

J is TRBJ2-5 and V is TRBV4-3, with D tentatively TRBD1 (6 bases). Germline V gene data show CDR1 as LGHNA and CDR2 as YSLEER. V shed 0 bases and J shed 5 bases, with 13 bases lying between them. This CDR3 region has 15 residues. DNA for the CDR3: TGCGCCAGCAGCCAAGATCTGGGCAGGGGCGAGACCCAGTACTTC. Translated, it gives CASSQDLGRGETQYF.

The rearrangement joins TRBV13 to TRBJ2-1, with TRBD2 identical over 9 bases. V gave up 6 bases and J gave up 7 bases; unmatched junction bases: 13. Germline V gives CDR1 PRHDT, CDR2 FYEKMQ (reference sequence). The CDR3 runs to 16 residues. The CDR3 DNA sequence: TGTGCCAGCAGTCTTAGGTGGGCTAGCGGGGCAAATGAGCAGTTCTTC. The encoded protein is CASSLRWASGANEQFF.

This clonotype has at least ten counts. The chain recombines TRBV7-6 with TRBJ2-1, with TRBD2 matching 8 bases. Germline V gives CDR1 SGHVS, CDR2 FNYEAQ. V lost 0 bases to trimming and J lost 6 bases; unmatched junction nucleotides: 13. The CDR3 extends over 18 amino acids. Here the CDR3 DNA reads TGTGCCAGCAGCTTAGCGACACAAGTGAATAGCGGGACCAATGAGCAGTTCTTC. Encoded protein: CASSLATQVNSGTNEQFF. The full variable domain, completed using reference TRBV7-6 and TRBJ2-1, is GAGVSQSPRYKVTKRGQDVALRCDPISGHVSLYWYRQALGQGPEFLTYFNYEAQQDKSGLPNDRFSAERPEGSISTLTIQRTEQRDSAMYRCASSLATQVNSGTNEQFFGPGTRLTVL.

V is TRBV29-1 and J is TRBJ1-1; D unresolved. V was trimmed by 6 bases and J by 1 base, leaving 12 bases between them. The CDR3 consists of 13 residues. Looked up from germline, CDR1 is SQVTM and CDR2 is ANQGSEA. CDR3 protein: CSVGGLSNTEAFF. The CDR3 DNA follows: TGCAGCGTGGGTGGACTTTCGAACACTGAAGCTTTCTTT.

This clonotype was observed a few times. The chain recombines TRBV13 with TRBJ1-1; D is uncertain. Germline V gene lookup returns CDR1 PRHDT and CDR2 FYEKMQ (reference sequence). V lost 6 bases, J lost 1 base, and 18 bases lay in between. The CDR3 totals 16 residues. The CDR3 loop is CASSQTVGRGNTEAFF. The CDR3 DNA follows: TGTGCCAGCAGTCAGACGGTAGGGCGGGGGAACACTGAAGCTTTCTTT.

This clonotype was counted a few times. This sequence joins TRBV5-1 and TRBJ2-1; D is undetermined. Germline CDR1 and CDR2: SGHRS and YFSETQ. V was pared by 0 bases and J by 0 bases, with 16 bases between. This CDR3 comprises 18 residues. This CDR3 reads CASSLAPQGTLSYNEQFF. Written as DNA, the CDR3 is TGCGCCAGCAGCTTGGCCCCTCAAGGAACTCTCTCCTACAATGAGCAGTTCTTC. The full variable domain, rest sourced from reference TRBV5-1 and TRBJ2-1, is KAGVTQTPRYLIKTRGQQVTLSCSPISGHRSVSWYQQTPGQGLQFLFEYFSETQRNKGNFPGRFSGRQFSNSRSEMNVSTLELGDSALYLCASSLAPQGTLSYNEQFFGPGTRLTVL.

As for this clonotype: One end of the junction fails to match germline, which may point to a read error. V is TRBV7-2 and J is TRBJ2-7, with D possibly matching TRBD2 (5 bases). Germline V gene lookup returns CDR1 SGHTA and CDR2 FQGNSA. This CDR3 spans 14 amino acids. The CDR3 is CASRLGGSSYERYF. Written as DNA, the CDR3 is TGTGCCAGCCGCCTCGGAGGAAGCTCCTACGAGCGGTACTTC.

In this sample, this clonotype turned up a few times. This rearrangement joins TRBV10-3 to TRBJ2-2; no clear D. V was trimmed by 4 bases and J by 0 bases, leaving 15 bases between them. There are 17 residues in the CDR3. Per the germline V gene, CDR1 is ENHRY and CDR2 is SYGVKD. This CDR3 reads CAISGRSGRANTGELFF. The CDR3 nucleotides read TGTGCCATCAGTGGAAGGTCAGGACGTGCGAACACCGGGGAGCTGTTTTTT.